This T cell receptor beta chain was identified during a study of shared clonotypes between healthy human individuals. Across the study: Per donor, three plates held CD4 naive cells, three held CD4 memory, two held CD8 naive and one held CD8 memory. Findings of the study overall: Sequencing of the sorted subsets was shown by rarefaction to be incomplete despite large depth.

Notes on this clone: Antigen specificity is unknown.

Data came from immunoSEQ multiplex PCR; TCRdb stores just in-frame clones and leaves some out. The repertoire holds approximately 320,000 clones, with around 86% as singletons. The source material was memory CD8+ T cells sorted from blood. Subset noted: CD45RO+ cells pooled with CCR7-negative TemRA cells. This TCR derives from a man in his late teens or twenties in good health.

The CDR3 DNA is TGTGCCAGCAGGATCGACAGGGAATACGAGCAGTACTTC. It encodes CASRIDREYEQYF. The gene calls are TRBV28 and TRBJ2-7, with 7 bases fitting TRBD1. The CDR3 is made up of 13 amino acids. V lost 6 bases to trimming and J lost 4 bases; unmatched junction nucleotides: 6. The germline V gene encodes CDR1 MDHEN and CDR2 SYDVKM.